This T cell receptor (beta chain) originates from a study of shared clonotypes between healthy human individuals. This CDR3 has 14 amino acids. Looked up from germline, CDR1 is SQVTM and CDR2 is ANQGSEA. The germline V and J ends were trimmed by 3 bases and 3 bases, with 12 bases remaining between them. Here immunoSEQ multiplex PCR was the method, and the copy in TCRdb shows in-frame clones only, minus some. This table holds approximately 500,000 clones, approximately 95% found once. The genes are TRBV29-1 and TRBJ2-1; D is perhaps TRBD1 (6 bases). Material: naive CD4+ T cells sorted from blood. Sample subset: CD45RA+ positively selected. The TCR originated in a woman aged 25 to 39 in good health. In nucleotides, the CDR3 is TGCAGCGTTGACCTGGGCAGGGGCTACAATGAGCAGTTCTTC. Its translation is CSVDLGRGYNEQFF.